Below are 9 T cell receptor beta chains sequenced from a single sample in a study of CD8+CD57+ T cells in acquired aplastic anemia. TCR beta VDJ and CDR3 profiles were obtained from a genomic DNA template. TCRdb processed the reads anew with MiXCR; each CDR3 protein has one entry. The sample carries 200,000 or so distinct CDR3 sequences, roughly 50% recorded once. CD8+CD57+ cell expansion had been shown by flow cytometry in patients chosen for sequencing. Sequencing input: sorted CD4+, CD8+, or CD8+CD57+ T cells (not recorded which) from PBMCs. Source of these receptors: a human donor with aplastic anemia.

Of note for this clonotype: A much larger clone is a single base away; this may be a read error. V gene TRBV5-1 combines with J gene TRBJ1-4, with a tentative D call TRBD1 (5 bases). CDR3 size: 16 residues. Germline lookup yields CDR1 SGHRS and CDR2 YFSETQ. The CDR3 loop is CASSRSSGTDYERLFF. CDR3 nucleotide sequence: TGCGCCAGCAGCCGAAGCTCCGGGACTGACTATGAAAGACTGTTTTTT.

The V and J genes are TRBV25-1 and TRBJ1-6; TRBD1 agrees at 8 bases. J was trimmed by 11 bases and V by 4 bases; bases with no gene match: 7. Germline CDR1 MGHDK, CDR2 SYGVNS. This CDR3 is 14 amino acids long. DNA of the CDR3: TGTGCCAGCAGTGTCGGACAGGGTGGGACACCCCTCCACTTT. Residues: CASSVGQGGTPLHF. Supplemented by reference TRBV25-1 and TRBJ1-6, the full variable domain reads EADIYQTPRYLVIGTGKKITLECSQTMGHDKMYWYQQDPGMELHLIHYSYGVNSTEKGDLSSESTVSRIRTEHFPLTLESARPSHTSQYLCASSVGQGGTPLHFGNGTRLTVT.

The rearrangement uses TRBV19 and TRBJ1-2; a weak D match, TRBD1 (5 bases). Germline CDR1 and CDR2: LNHDA and SQIVND (reference sequence). Trimming stripped 3 bases from V and 3 bases from J, with 8 bases between. This CDR3 spans 13 amino acids. This chain's CDR3 is CASSMGVDYGYTF. For the CDR3, the DNA is TGTGCCAGTAGTATGGGGGTTGACTATGGCTACACCTTC.

This clonotype has at least ten counts. The chain employs TRBV5-1 and TRBJ1-3, with D perhaps TRBD1 (5 bases). V dropped 2 bases and J dropped 3 bases, with 12 bases sitting between them. Germline CDR1 reads SGHRS; CDR2 reads YFSETQ. The CDR3 has 15 amino acids. The CDR3 loop is CASSLGTRNGNTIYF. The CDR3 DNA sequence: TGCGCCAGCAGCTTAGGGACTCGCAATGGAAACACCATATATTTT.

V is TRBV6-5 and J is TRBJ1-2; D is unclear. The CDR3 consists of 10 residues. V gave up 9 bases and J gave up 8 bases, with 10 bases separating them. The germline V gene encodes CDR1 MNHEY and CDR2 SVGAGI. CDR3 protein: CARITIGYTF. CDR3 nucleotides: TGTGCCAGGATAACCATCGGCTACACCTTC.

This clonotype occurred a few times. The chain recombines TRBV6-5 with TRBJ1-1, with 7 positions matching TRBD1. This CDR3 spans 14 amino acids. Per the germline V gene, CDR1 is MNHEY and CDR2 is SVGAGI. Unmatched junction bases numbered 8, after V lost 6 bases and J lost 4 bases. The CDR3 coding sequence is TGTGCCAGCAGACCCGACAGGGTTGGCACTGAAGCTTTCTTT. Residues: CASRPDRVGTEAFF.

The V gene is TRBV29-1, the J gene TRBJ1-3; TRBD1 aligns across 7 bases. CDR1 SQVTM and CDR2 ANQGSEA come from the germline V gene. The CDR3 length is 17 residues. V shed 3 bases and J 4 bases; nucleotides not matched to a gene: 15. CDR3 sequence reads: CSVDARTGVGSGNTIYF. The CDR3 DNA sequence: TGCAGCGTTGATGCCAGGACAGGTGTTGGCTCCGGAAACACCATATATTTT.

On this clonotype: A read error is possible here, since a much larger clone lies one base away. V gene TRBV5-4 combines with J gene TRBJ1-4, with D unclear. This CDR3 is 14 amino acids long. Germline V gene data show CDR1 as SGHNT and CDR2 as YYREEE (reference sequence). The CDR3 loop is CASSWADRNEELFF. Here the CDR3 DNA reads TGTGCCAGCAGCTGGGCGGACCGTAATGAAGAACTGTTTTTT.

This clonotype was recorded a few times. This sequence joins TRBV27 and TRBJ1-1, with D perhaps matching TRBD1 (5 bases). The V end lost 5 bases, the J end lost 1 base, and 11 bases lay between the germline ends. The CDR3 covers 14 residues. In germline, CDR1 is MNHEY, CDR2 SMNVEV (reference sequence). CDR3 in DNA: TGTGCCAGCAGTCTCAGGGTGGGGAACACTGAAGCTTTCTTT. Translated: CASSLRVGNTEAFF.